Described below is a single T cell receptor (beta chain) sequence and its context. Antigen: not known. A J-beta primer mix and a sample-barcoded 5' primer were used in a second PCR of roughly 7 to 12 cycles. TCRdb used MiXCR to reprocess the 5' RACE reads, holding one entry per CDR3 protein. Counted here are approximately 900,000 distinct CDR3 sequences, around 48% occurring once; the ten biggest clones make up around 15%. The sample originates from a study of blood T cells in healthy people across ages. Regarding the study as a whole: Bulk PBMC profiling left naive and antigen-experienced comparisons inconclusive.

This clonotype originated in a man in his thirties or forties in good health. The sample consisted of blood.

As DNA, the CDR3 is TGTGCCAGCAGCTTCAAGACGGGGGGACAAGAGACCCAGTACTTC. Encoded protein: CASSFKTGGQETQYF. The chain has TRBV5-4 and TRBJ2-5; 7 nucleotides agree with TRBD2. V lost 2 bases, J lost 2 bases, and 6 bases stayed unmatched. The CDR3 has 15 residues. Looked up from germline, CDR1 is SGHNT and CDR2 is YYREEE (reference sequence).